A selection of T cell receptor beta chains follows, all from one sample in a study of identical twins. TCRdb fed the 5' RACE reads into MiXCR, producing one record per CDR3 protein. In the table there are about 470,000 distinct CDR3 sequences, more than 20% of which are singletons. This sample was also put to use in a study of T cells expressing NK-cell markers.

The material sequenced was CD4+ T cells sorted from blood. The origin of the receptors is a woman aged 18-30 years in good health. Each CDR3 is given with its conserved first and last residue. D genes are given only for firm matches. Only part of the rows carry a size: once, few, many, or a class if the clone is expanded.

cdr3_nt | cdr3_aa | clone_size | v_call | d_call | j_call
TGTGCCAGCAGTCGGATCACTAGTAACACTGAAGCTTTCTTT | CASSRITSNTEAFF | few | TRBV12-3/TRBV12-4 | . | TRBJ1-1
TGTGCCATCAGTGAGGGAGGAAACACTGAAGCTTTCTTT | CAISEGGNTEAFF | few | TRBV10-3 | . | TRBJ1-1
TGTGCCAGCAGTGAGATCGGGAACCCGAACTTCAATGAGCAGTTCTTC | CASSEIGNPNFNEQFF | few | TRBV12-3/TRBV12-4 | . | TRBJ2-1
TGTGCCAGCAGCCCGGGACTGCTCTACGAGCAGTACTTC | CASSPGLLYEQYF | . | TRBV7-2 | . | TRBJ2-7
TGCAGCGTTGACCGGGGGGCGAACACTGAAGCTTTCTTT | CSVDRGANTEAFF | few | TRBV29-1 | . | TRBJ1-1
TGTGCCAGCAGCTTACGGGACGGGAATTACGAGCAGTACTTC | CASSLRDGNYEQYF | . | TRBV7-2 | . | TRBJ2-7
TGCAGTGCTAGAGATAACCTAGCGGGGGGCCCAGATACGCAGTATTTT | CSARDNLAGGPDTQYF | . | TRBV20-1 | TRBD2 | TRBJ2-3
TGCAGCGTCCAAGAGACACGCTACGAGCAGTACTTC | CSVQETRYEQYF | few | TRBV29-1 | . | TRBJ2-7
TGTGCCAGCAGCTTATCGTTCTCTTACTACCAGACAAGCACAGATACGCAGTATTTT | CASSLSFSYYQTSTDTQYF | many | TRBV7-2 | . | TRBJ2-3
TGTGCCAGCAGCCCCATGGTGACCGCCAATCAGCCCCAGCATTTT | CASSPMVTANQPQHF | few | TRBV12-3/TRBV12-4 | . | TRBJ1-5
TGTGCCAGCAGAGTCCTCGGGGGATTATACAATGAGCAGTTCTTC | CASRVLGGLYNEQFF | . | TRBV28 | . | TRBJ2-1
TGCGCCAGCAGCACCGGACAGCAGAACACTGAAGCTTTCTTT | CASSTGQQNTEAFF | . | TRBV5-1 | . | TRBJ1-1
TGCAGTGCTAGTGACGGCAGATGGCAAGAGACCCAGTACTTC | CSASDGRWQETQYF | few | TRBV20-1 | . | TRBJ2-5
TGCGCCAGCAGCGCGGACGGGACCATCTCCTACAATGAGCAGTTCTTC | CASSADGTISYNEQFF | . | TRBV5-1 | . | TRBJ2-1
TGTGCCATCAGTTATAGCGGGGCTAGCACAGATACGCAGTATTTT | CAISYSGASTDTQYF | . | TRBV10-3 | TRBD2 | TRBJ2-3
TGCGCCAGCAGAATCCAGACAGGCATCTCCTACGAGCAGTACTTC | CASRIQTGISYEQYF | . | TRBV5-1 | . | TRBJ2-7
TGTGCCAGCACACCCGGACTAGCGGGCATCTACGAGCAGTACTTC | CASTPGLAGIYEQYF | . | TRBV21-1 | . | TRBJ2-7
TGTGCCAGTAGTATAACGGCAAACACTGAAGCTTTCTTT | CASSITANTEAFF | few | TRBV19 | . | TRBJ1-1
TGTGCCAGCAGCTTCCCGGGACTAGCGGGAGTGATGGGGGAGCTGTTTTTT | CASSFPGLAGVMGELFF | few | TRBV3-1 | TRBD2 | TRBJ2-2
TGTGCCAGCAGTTTATTTCCAGGAAGGGCCACCTATGGCTACACCTTC | CASSLFPGRATYGYTF | few | TRBV27 | . | TRBJ1-2
TGTGCCTGGAGCGGACAGCCGAACACTGAAGCTTTCTTT | CAWSGQPNTEAFF | few | TRBV30 | . | TRBJ1-1
TGTGCCAGCAGCCGAGCGGGACTACCCTACGAGCAGTACTTC | CASSRAGLPYEQYF | . | TRBV7-9 | TRBD2 | TRBJ2-7
TGTGCCAGCAGCTTAGGGGGGGCGGGAGCGTGGGAGCAGTACTTC | CASSLGGAGAWEQYF | few | TRBV7-2 | . | TRBJ2-7